This entry is about one T cell receptor beta chain. Libraries were prepared by immunoSEQ multiplex PCR; TCRdb keeps only in-frame clonotypes and omits some of them. The table shows fewer than 250,000 clones, with approximately 80% occurring only once. Looked up from germline, CDR1 is MGHRA and CDR2 is YSYEKL. CDR3 length: 13 amino acids. V lost 6 bases to trimming and J lost 5 bases; unmatched junction nucleotides: 5. This record belongs to a study of blood T cell repertoires in COVID-19. The chain carries TRBV4-1 and TRBJ1-1; 8 nucleotides align to TRBD1. The receptor was derived from a man aged 60 to 75 with acute or convalescent COVID-19. Sequencing was done on a sample of peripheral blood. CDR3 bases: TGCGCCAGCAGAGGACAGGGAGGGACTGAAGCTTTCTTT. It codes for CASRGQGGTEAFF.